These T cell receptor beta chains were read from a single sample in a study of cytomegalovirus exposure and HLA in healthy donors. Measured with immunoSEQ multiplex PCR; TCRdb has only the in-frame clones, and not every one. The sample records some 130,000 clones, about four fifths being singletons. The sequenced material came from PBMCs. Receptor source: a man aged 18 to 30 in good health and CMV-seronegative. CDR3s include the opening cysteine and the closing phenylalanine or tryptophan. A D gene is named only where the DNA matches it firmly. Rows may omit the clone size; those that give it use once, few, many or a size class.

NA	16	TRBV4-1	NA	TRBJ1-5	TGCGCCAGCAGCCAAACCACTGGGGCAGTGGATCAGCCCCAGCATTTT	CASSQTTGAVDQPQHF
NA	15	TRBV6-6	NA	TRBJ1-1	TGTGCCAGCAGTGTACGACATGGAACGAACACTGAAGCTTTCTTT	CASSVRHGTNTEAFF
NA	12	TRBV7-8	NA	TRBJ2-1	TGTGCCAGCAGCTCAGGTTTCAATGAGCAGTTCTTC	CASSSGFNEQFF
TRBD2	14	TRBV7-8	NA	TRBJ2-7	TGTGCCAGCAGCCGACTAGCGGGATCCTACGAGCAGTACTTC	CASSRLAGSYEQYF
NA	15	TRBV25-1	once	TRBJ1-5	TGTGCCAGCAGTGACCATGGACCGGGAGGGCAGCCCCAGCATTTT	CASSDHGPGGQPQHF
NA	13	TRBV6-5	NA	TRBJ1-1	TGTGCCAGCATCCCGGGGAAGAACACTGAAGCTTTCTTT	CASIPGKNTEAFF
NA	15	TRBV2	NA	TRBJ2-7	TGTGCCAGCAGTGAAGGCAGGGGATTCTCCTACGAGCAGTACTTC	CASSEGRGFSYEQYF
NA	13	TRBV6-5	NA	TRBJ1-1	TGTGCCAGCAGTTCCACAGAAGACCGTGAAGCTTTCTTT	CASSSTEDREAFF
TRBD1	13	TRBV30	NA	TRBJ1-2	TGTGCCTGGAGATCGACAGGGGTCTATGGCTACACCTTC	CAWRSTGVYGYTF
NA	14	TRBV30	NA	TRBJ1-2	TGTGCCTGGACCCTCGCGGTTTTTGGCTATGGCTACACCTTC	CAWTLAVFGYGYTF
TRBD2	19	TRBV14	NA	TRBJ2-2	TGTGCCAGCAGCCAACTTTATATGGTGGCGGGAGGGAACACCGGGGAGCTGTTTTTT	CASSQLYMVAGGNTGELFF
TRBD2	14	TRBV7-9	NA	TRBJ2-5	TGTGCCAGCAGCCAGACTAGCGGGTCGGAGACCCAGTACTTC	CASSQTSGSETQYF
NA	15	TRBV14	NA	TRBJ1-1	TGTGCCAGCAGCCACTGGGGCCTCGTTGGTACTGAAGCTTTCTTT	CASSHWGLVGTEAFF
TRBD2	15	TRBV7-3	NA	TRBJ2-1	TGTGCCAGCAGCTCGGGACTAGCGGGAGGAGATGAGCAGTTCTTC	CASSSGLAGGDEQFF
NA	12	TRBV6-1	NA	TRBJ2-7	TGTGCCATCCGGGACTTCCGGAACGAGCAGTACTTC	CAIRDFRNEQYF
NA	12	TRBV2	NA	TRBJ2-7	TGTGCCAGCACCCTTAAGCGCTACGAGCAGTACTTC	CASTLKRYEQYF
NA	17	TRBV2	once	TRBJ2-1	TGTGCCAGCAGGGACGGGGCTAGCGTCAGCTCCTACAATGAGCAGTTCTTC	CASRDGASVSSYNEQFF